The T cell receptor (beta chain) described here comes from a study of T-cell reconstitution after alpha-beta-depleted transplantation in children. At least ten counts were recorded for this clonotype. Library preparation (for TCRbeta) was performed with unique molecular identifiers. TCRdb redid the calling of the PCR reads with MiXCR, one entry per CDR3 protein. The repertoire holds about 3,700 distinct CDR3 sequences, with roughly a quarter as singletons. This receptor was identified in a boy in the first two years of life who had a stem cell transplant for acute myeloid leukemia, so the T cells may come from the graft donor. The sequencing used PBMCs, mostly from graft donor cells, collected 60 days after TCRalphabeta/CD19-depleted stem cell transplant.

The CDR3: CASSLAGTSETQYF. In DNA form, the CDR3 reads TGTGCCAGCAGCTTAGCCGGGACTAGCGAGACCCAGTACTTC. V is TRBV7-7 and J is TRBJ2-5, with TRBD2 identical over 9 bases. This CDR3 has 14 residues. Germline CDR1 and CDR2: SSHAT and FNYEAQ (reference sequence). Trimming took 0 bases from V and 5 from J; bases not matched to a gene: 1.